These 21 T cell receptor beta chains were sequenced from one sample in a study of shared clonotypes between healthy human individuals. TCRdb keeps only in-frame clones here, not all; method: immunoSEQ multiplex PCR. Of about 680,000 clones listed, roughly 78% are singletons. The specimen sequenced was memory CD4+ T cells sorted from blood. The subset denotes: CD45RA-negative fraction. The receptors derive from a woman aged 30 to 39 in good health.

V usage is TRBV7-9 and J usage is TRBJ1-3; D is perhaps TRBD1 (5 bases). The germline CDR1 and CDR2 sequences are SEHNR and FQNEAQ (reference sequence). Between the trimmed V and J ends, which lost 5 bases and 9 bases, there was a span of 11 bases. The CDR3 consists of 12 residues. The CDR3 bases are TGTGCCAGCAGCGCAGTTGGGGGCACCATATATTTT. It codes for CASSAVGGTIYF.

This clone occurred once. The chain combines TRBV19 with TRBJ2-5; 7 nucleotides align to TRBD1. V lost 8 bases to trimming and J lost 5 bases; unmatched junction nucleotides: 8. This CDR3 spans 13 amino acids. From germline, CDR1 is LNHDA and CDR2 SQIVND (reference sequence). This CDR3 reads CASGGVGGETQYF. CDR3 coding DNA: TGTGCCAGTGGTGGTGTAGGGGGCGAGACCCAGTACTTC.

The rearrangement uses TRBV5-8 and TRBJ1-5, with D unresolved. The ends were cut back, 4 bases at V and 4 bases at J, with 12 bases in the middle. Per germline, CDR1 SGHTS and CDR2 YDEGEE. CDR3 length: 14 amino acids. The CDR3: CASSSRFRNQPQHF. The CDR3 DNA reads TGTGCCAGCAGCAGCCGTTTTCGAAATCAGCCCCAGCATTTT.

The chain employs TRBV27 and TRBJ2-1, with a weak D call TRBD1 (5 bases). CDR1 and CDR2 (germline): MNHEY, SMNVEV (reference sequence). The CDR3 has 14 amino acids. Trimming removed 0 bases from V and 6 bases from J, with 9 bases in between. CDR3 DNA sequence: TGTGCCAGCAGTTTATCGAGACAGAGCAATGAGCAGTTCTTC. It yields the protein CASSLSRQSNEQFF.

As to this clone: Other DNA sequences within the sample encode an identical CDR3. The V gene is TRBV5-1, the J gene TRBJ2-1; D not resolved. The CDR3 is made up of 15 amino acids. Trimming removed 0 bases at V and 4 bases at J, with 11 bases between. In germline, CDR1 is SGHRS, CDR2 YFSETQ. The CDR3 reads CASSLDSVGYNEQFF. The CDR3 region has the DNA TGCGCCAGCAGCTTGGATTCGGTGGGGTACAATGAGCAGTTCTTC.

The V call is TRBV6-1, the J call TRBJ1-1; D is possibly TRBD1 (6 bases). Germline V gene sequence: CDR1 MNHNS, CDR2 SASEGT. Between the trimmed V and J ends, which lost 2 bases and 4 bases, there was a span of 17 bases. This CDR3 is built from 16 residues. The CDR3 spells CASSEPGALGGTEAFF. As DNA, the CDR3 is TGTGCCAGCAGTGAACCAGGGGCTCTGGGCGGCACTGAAGCTTTCTTT.

This chain links TRBV4-1 with TRBJ2-1, with TRBD2 matching over 7 bases. Trimming took 1 base from V and 5 from J; bases not matched to a gene: 11. The CDR3 length is 17 residues. Germline-derived CDR1 and CDR2 are MGHRA and YSYEKL. The CDR3 sequence is CASSQGAGTKANNEQFF. CDR3 in DNA: TGCGCCAGCAGCCAAGGGGCCGGGACTAAGGCTAACAATGAGCAGTTCTTC.

In this sample, this clone turned up many times. At one of its ends the junction is not consistent with the germline gene, which may arise from a read error. V usage is TRBV2 and J usage is TRBJ2-7; TRBD1 is a possible D gene (5 bases). The CDR3 is 12 residues long. CDR1 and CDR2 from the germline V gene are SNHLY and FYNNEI. For the CDR3, the DNA is TGTGCCAGCGGAAACAGGCAAACTTTTAGCCACTTC. It translates to CASGNRQTFSHF. Variable domain in full (rest from reference TRBV2 and TRBJ2-7): EPEVTQTPSHQVTQMGQEVILRCVPISNHLYFYWYRQILGQKVEFLVSFYNNEISEKSEIFDDQFSVERPDGSNFTLKIRSTKLEDSAMYFCASGNRQTFSHFGPGTRLTVT.

This chain connects TRBV30 to TRBJ2-2; a weak D match, TRBD1 (6 bases). CDR3 length: 13 amino acids. CDR1 is GTSNPN and CDR2 is SVGIG in the germline V gene (reference sequence). Trimming cost V 2 bases and J 4 bases, with 8 bases left between them. The CDR3 region is CAWSRDTTGELFF. The CDR3 region has the DNA TGTGCCTGGAGTAGGGACACCACCGGGGAGCTGTTTTTT.

The V gene is TRBV2, the J gene TRBJ1-5; maybe TRBD1 (6 bases). The CDR3 runs to 14 residues. V was clipped by 4 bases and J by 5 bases, with 12 bases between them. Germline CDR1 and CDR2: SNHLY and FYNNEI. CDR3 DNA sequence: TGTGCCAGCAGTGGAACAGGGAAGGATCAGCCCCAGCATTTT. This translates into CASSGTGKDQPQHF.

The genes are TRBV7-2 and TRBJ1-5; D unresolved. The CDR3 is made up of 13 amino acids. The V gene's germline CDR1 is SGHTA and CDR2 FQGNSA. The V end was cut by 1 base, the J end by 3 bases, with 4 bases between. CDR3 loop: CASSLGPNQPQHF. For the CDR3, the DNA is TGTGCCAGCAGCTTAGGGCCCAATCAGCCCCAGCATTTT. The complete variable domain, with remaining parts taken from reference TRBV7-2 and TRBJ1-5, reads GAGVSQSPSNKVTEKGKDVELRCDPISGHTALYWYRQSLGQGLEFLIYFQGNSAPDKSGLPSDRFSAERTGGSVSTLTIQRTQQEDSAVYLCASSLGPNQPQHFGDGTRLSIL.

The chain has TRBV6-4 and TRBJ2-3; 7 nucleotides agree with TRBD2. The J segment lost 5 bases and the V segment lost 4 bases, leaving 9 bases of the junction unmatched. The germline V gene has CDR1 MRHNA and CDR2 SNTAGT. CDR3 length: 15 residues. Here the CDR3 reads CASSVSAGEGDTQYF. The CDR3 region has the DNA TGTGCCAGCAGTGTCAGCGCCGGGGAGGGAGATACGCAGTATTTT.

The V and J genes are TRBV18 and TRBJ2-7; maybe TRBD1 (6 bases). Germline CDR1 and CDR2: KGHSH and LQKENI. This CDR3 has 13 residues. V lost 3 bases and J 2 bases, leaving 8 bases between the germline ends. The DNA of the CDR3 is TGTGCCAGCTCACCCTCAGGGGCCTACGAGCAGTACTTC. This encodes CASSPSGAYEQYF.

This rearrangement joins TRBV6-1 to TRBJ2-3; 11 nucleotides agree with TRBD2. Germline V CDR1 and CDR2: MNHNS, SASEGT. J was trimmed by 8 bases and V by 3 bases; bases with no gene match: 7. The CDR3 length is 15 residues. The CDR3 sequence: CASSDLAGGAATQYF. CDR3 DNA: TGTGCCAGCAGTGATCTAGCGGGGGGCGCGGCTACGCAGTATTTT.

CDR3 sequence (DNA): TGTGCCAGCAGTTCGCCCGCAGGGGGTAACCAGCCCCAGCATTTT. Protein: CASSSPAGGNQPQHF. The J gene is TRBJ1-5, the V gene TRBV28; 7 bases are shared with TRBD1. CDR3 length: 15 amino acids. V was pared by 4 bases and J by 7 bases, with 10 bases of the junction left unmatched. Germline CDR1 is MDHEN and CDR2 is SYDVKM.

The chain has TRBV5-1 and TRBJ1-4; D possibly corresponds to TRBD1 (5 bases). Per the germline V gene, CDR1 is SGHRS and CDR2 is YFSETQ. This CDR3 is built from 16 residues. The V gene lost 4 bases and the J gene lost 0 bases, with 13 bases spanning the gap. In DNA, the CDR3 is TGCGCCAGCAGCCCGGGACGGTCTGCAACTAATGAAAAACTGTTTTTT. As protein: CASSPGRSATNEKLFF.

The chain recombines TRBV6-1 with TRBJ1-5; D might be TRBD1 (6 bases). Trimming shortened V by 5 bases and J by 3 bases, and 14 bases separated the two germline ends. This CDR3 spans 15 amino acids. CDR1 MNHNS and CDR2 SASEGT come from the germline V gene. In DNA, the CDR3 is TGTGCCAGCAGTTCCCACACAGGGAACAATCAGCCCCAGCATTTT. It is translated as CASSSHTGNNQPQHF.

V and J are TRBV10-3 and TRBJ1-1; no firm D call. This CDR3 region has 13 residues. Deletions cut 3 bases from V and 7 bases from J, with 12 bases between. CDR1 is ENHRY and CDR2 is SYGVKD in the germline V gene. CDR3 protein: CAISESLGHEAFF. As DNA, the CDR3 is TGTGCCATCAGTGAAAGCTTAGGGCATGAAGCTTTCTTT.

The V and J genes are TRBV28 and TRBJ1-1; no firm D call. CDR3 length: 14 residues. The germline CDR1 and CDR2 sequences are MDHEN and SYDVKM. Trimming pared 6 bases from V and 1 base from J, leaving 12 bases between. CDR3 coding DNA: TGTGCCAGCAGATTCTCAGTGGGGAACACTGAAGCTTTCTTT. Its translation: CASRFSVGNTEAFF.

The rearrangement links TRBV19 to TRBJ2-7, with 7 bases that match TRBD2. The CDR3 contains 16 residues. Germline V lookup: CDR1 LNHDA, CDR2 SQIVND (reference sequence). The V and J ends lost 5 bases and 4 bases, in that order; junction bases with no gene match: 14. The CDR3 loop reads CASSLKGTTTTYEQYF. For the CDR3, the DNA is TGTGCCAGTAGTTTAAAAGGGACTACAACTACTTACGAGCAGTACTTC.

The J gene is TRBJ1-1, the V gene TRBV2; no definite D call. CDR1 is SNHLY and CDR2 is FYNNEI in the germline V gene. V was shortened by 2 bases and J by 2 bases, with 6 bases between the two germline ends. The CDR3 length is 13 residues. This CDR3 reads CASSESRNTEAFF. In DNA form, the CDR3 reads TGTGCCAGCAGTGAATCGCGTAACACTGAAGCTTTCTTT.